These T cell receptor beta chains were read from a single sample in a study of blood T cell repertoires in COVID-19. The repertoire was sequenced with immunoSEQ multiplex PCR; TCRdb's copy has only in-frame clones and lacks some. The profile shows some 250,000 clones, over 70% of them singletons. Sequencing was done on a sample of peripheral blood. The receptors here all came from an elderly man with acute or convalescent COVID-19. CDR3s include the opening cysteine and the closing phenylalanine or tryptophan. The order of the fields is V gene, J gene, clone size, D gene, CDR3 DNA, CDR3 protein. A D gene is named only where the DNA matches it firmly. A row's size may be missing; if present it is once, few, many or a size class.

TRBV6-5	TRBJ2-3	few	-	TGTGCCAGCAGGTCATTAGCGACAGATACGCAGTATTTT	CASRSLATDTQYF
TRBV6-5	TRBJ1-1	-	TRBD1	TGTGCCAGCGGGGACAGGGGATTTACTGAAGCTTTCTTT	CASGDRGFTEAFF
TRBV10-1	TRBJ2-1	-	TRBD2	TGCGCCAGCAGCCCAAGCGGGAGAGTTGTGAGTGAGCAGTTCTTC	CASSPSGRVVSEQFF
TRBV28	TRBJ2-3	few	TRBD1	TGTGCCAGCAGTCCCCGGACAGGGAGGAGCACAGATACGCAGTATTTT	CASSPRTGRSTDTQYF
TRBV6-1	TRBJ1-1	-	TRBD1	TGTGCCAGCAGTGACGGGGCAGGACAGGCCGGGAACACTGAAGCTTTCTTT	CASSDGAGQAGNTEAFF
TRBV2	TRBJ1-5	-	TRBD1	TGTGCCAGCACCGGACAGGGGTTAGACAATCAGCCCCAGCATTTT	CASTGQGLDNQPQHF
TRBV7-2	TRBJ2-5	-	TRBD1	TGTGCCAGCAGCCCCAGACAGGGGAGAGAGACCCAGTACTTC	CASSPRQGRETQYF
TRBV5-6	TRBJ2-7	once	TRBD2	TGTGCCAGCAGCCTTAGCGGGAGGAGCTACGAGCAGTACTTC	CASSLSGRSYEQYF
TRBV12-3/TRBV12-4	TRBJ2-1	-	-	TGTGCCAGCAGTAACACAGGACGGGATGAGCAGTTCTTC	CASSNTGRDEQFF
TRBV2	TRBJ1-2	once	-	TGTGCCAGCCTTCTTGCGGACCCAAGGGGTGACTATGGCTACACCTTC	CASLLADPRGDYGYTF
TRBV6-1	TRBJ2-3	-	TRBD2	TGTGCCAGCAGTGAAGCCCTTACTAGCGGGGGAATTTCAGATACGCAGTATTTT	CASSEALTSGGISDTQYF
TRBV7-3	TRBJ2-1	-	TRBD2	TGTGCCAGCAGCAGACCCGGGACTAGGTTCAATGAGCAGTTCTTC	CASSRPGTRFNEQFF
TRBV12-5	TRBJ2-2	-	TRBD1	TGTGCTAGTGGTTTGGCGACAGGGGGGACCGGGGAGCTGTTTTTT	CASGLATGGTGELFF
TRBV30	TRBJ1-4	-	TRBD1	TGTGCCTGGAGTGTCACAGGGGGTTTTAATGAAAAACTGTTTTTT	CAWSVTGGFNEKLFF
TRBV3-1/TRBV3-2	TRBJ2-5	-	-	TGTGCCAGCAGCCAGGCTCCGGGACAAACGTACCAAGAGACCCAGTACTTC	CASSQAPGQTYQETQYF
TRBV5-1	TRBJ1-2	-	TRBD1	TGCGCCAGCACATGGACAGGACTTGAGGGCTACACCTTC	CASTWTGLEGYTF
TRBV4-1	TRBJ2-7	few	-	TGCGCCAGCAGACCCCTACAGGTTAACTCCTACGAGCAGTACTTC	CASRPLQVNSYEQYF
TRBV4-2	TRBJ2-5	-	TRBD2	TGTGCCAGCAGCCAAGATTCTAGCGGGGGGAAAGAGACCCAGTACTTC	CASSQDSSGGKETQYF
TRBV30	TRBJ2-7	once	TRBD2	TGTGCCTGGGATGGGACTAGCCGGGGTGAGCAGTACTTC	CAWDGTSRGEQYF
TRBV9	TRBJ2-3	few	TRBD1	TGTGCCAGCAGCATTGGGACAGGGACAAGCACAGATACGCAGTATTTT	CASSIGTGTSTDTQYF
TRBV19	TRBJ1-3	-	-	TGTGCCAGTAGAACAGGGATCTCTGGAAACACCATATATTTT	CASRTGISGNTIYF
TRBV30	TRBJ1-5	-	TRBD1	TGTGCCTGGAGCGGACAGGGCAATCAGCCCCAGCATTTT	CAWSGQGNQPQHF
TRBV28	TRBJ1-6	many	TRBD1	TGTGCCAGCAAGGGACAGGGAAATTCACCCCTCCACTTT	CASKGQGNSPLHF
TRBV28	TRBJ1-5	-	-	TGTGCCAGCAGTCCCCTTTCTGGGCCTAATCAGCCCCAGCATTTT	CASSPLSGPNQPQHF
TRBV27	TRBJ2-5	-	-	TGTGCCAGCAGTTTAGGACCAGGACTCGGAGAAGAGACCCAGTACTTC	CASSLGPGLGEETQYF
TRBV28	TRBJ2-2	-	TRBD2	TGTGCCAGCAGTTCGCCGGGACTAGCGCCGAACACCGGGGAGCTGTTTTTT	CASSSPGLAPNTGELFF
TRBV20-1	TRBJ2-1	-	-	TGCAGTGCTAGGAGGAATGAGCAGTTCTTC	CSARRNEQFF
TRBV7-3	TRBJ2-5	once	-	TGTGCCAGCAGCTTAGCGGGGAGCCCGGGAGAGACCCAGTACTTC	CASSLAGSPGETQYF
TRBV10-1	TRBJ2-1	-	TRBD2	TGCGCCAGCAGTGACCCGGGACTAGCGGGACTTCCCGGGGACTACAATGAGCAGTTCTTC	CASSDPGLAGLPGDYNEQFF
TRBV5-1	TRBJ1-1	-	-	TGCGCCAGCAGCTTGGGACAGGTGTCTGAAGCTTTCTTT	CASSLGQVSEAFF
TRBV3-1/TRBV3-2	TRBJ2-7	-	TRBD2	TGTGCCAGCAGCTACGGGACTACCCAGAACGAGCAGTACTTC	CASSYGTTQNEQYF
TRBV27	TRBJ1-5	once	TRBD1	TGTGCCAGCAGTACGGGACAGCAGGACAATCAGCCCCAGCATTTT	CASSTGQQDNQPQHF
TRBV27	TRBJ2-1	-	TRBD2	TGTGCCAGCAGTTCCTGGCGGGGGGGATACAATGAGCAGTTCTTC	CASSSWRGGYNEQFF
TRBV28	TRBJ2-5	once	TRBD2	TGTGCCAGCAGCTATCCCGGACTAGCTCAAGAGACCCAGTACTTC	CASSYPGLAQETQYF
TRBV18	TRBJ2-7	-	-	TGTGCCAGCTCACCATCCCAGGGCCCCTACGAGCAGTACTTC	CASSPSQGPYEQYF
TRBV27	TRBJ2-1	-	-	TGTGCCAGCAGGCTAGCCCCCCGCACCCATGAGCAGTTCTTC	CASRLAPRTHEQFF
TRBV2	TRBJ1-2	-	-	TGTGCCAGCAGTGGAAGGGACATCTATGGCTACACCTTC	CASSGRDIYGYTF
TRBV5-1	TRBJ2-3	-	TRBD2	TGCGCCAGCAGCCAGGCGCCGGGACTAGCGGGGGGTTCCTCTAGCACAGATACGCAGTATTTT	CASSQAPGLAGGSSSTDTQYF
TRBV2	TRBJ1-5	-	-	TGTGCCAGCAGCGCCAGCAGAGCGAGTCGGCCCCAGCATTTT	CASSASRASRPQHF
TRBV12-3/TRBV12-4	TRBJ2-3	-	-	TGTGCCAGCAGCAACGACAGGCCAGATACGCAGTATTTT	CASSNDRPDTQYF
TRBV2	TRBJ1-6	-	TRBD1	TGTGCCAGCAACCCGACAGGGGCTAATTGGCCCCTCCACTTT	CASNPTGANWPLHF
TRBV10-3	TRBJ1-6	once	TRBD1	TGTGCCATCAGTGGGGGACAGGGGGTAGGTTCACCCCTCCACTTT	CAISGGQGVGSPLHF
TRBV9	TRBJ2-3	-	TRBD2	TGTGCCAGCAGCGTAGCTCGGGGGGGGACCTCTTTTTCAGATACGCAGTATTTT	CASSVARGGTSFSDTQYF
TRBV7-6	TRBJ2-1	-	TRBD2	TGTGCCAGCAGCTCTCGGACTAGCCGGGACCCGGGTGAGCAGTTCTTC	CASSSRTSRDPGEQFF
TRBV29-1	TRBJ2-5	-	TRBD2	TGCAGCGTTGATGCGGGACTAGCGTCCCCAGGTCCCCAGTACTTC	CSVDAGLASPGPQYF